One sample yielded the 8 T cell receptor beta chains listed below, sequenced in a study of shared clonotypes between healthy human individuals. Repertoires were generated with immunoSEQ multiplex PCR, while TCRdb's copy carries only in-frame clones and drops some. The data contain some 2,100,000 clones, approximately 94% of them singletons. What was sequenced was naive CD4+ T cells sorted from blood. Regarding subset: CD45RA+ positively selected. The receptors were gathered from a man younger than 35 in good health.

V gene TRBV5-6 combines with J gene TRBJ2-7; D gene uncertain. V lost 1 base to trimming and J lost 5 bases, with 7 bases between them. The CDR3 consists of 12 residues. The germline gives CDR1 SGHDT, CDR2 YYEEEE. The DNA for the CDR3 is TGTGCCAGCAGCTTGATTAGGAACGAGCAGTACTTC. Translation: CASSLIRNEQYF.

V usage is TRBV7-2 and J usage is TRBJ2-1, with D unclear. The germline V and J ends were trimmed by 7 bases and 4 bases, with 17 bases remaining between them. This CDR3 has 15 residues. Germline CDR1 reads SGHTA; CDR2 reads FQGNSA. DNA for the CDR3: TGTGCCAGCACCTGGGTGACGGACCAATACAATGAGCAGTTCTTC. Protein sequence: CASTWVTDQYNEQFF.

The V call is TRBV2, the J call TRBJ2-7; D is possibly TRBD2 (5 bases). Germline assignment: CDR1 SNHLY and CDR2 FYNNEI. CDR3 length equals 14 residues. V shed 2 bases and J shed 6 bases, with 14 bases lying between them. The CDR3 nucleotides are TGTGCCAGCAGTGAAAGAGGGCCCGCTTTCGAGCAGTACTTC. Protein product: CASSERGPAFEQYF.

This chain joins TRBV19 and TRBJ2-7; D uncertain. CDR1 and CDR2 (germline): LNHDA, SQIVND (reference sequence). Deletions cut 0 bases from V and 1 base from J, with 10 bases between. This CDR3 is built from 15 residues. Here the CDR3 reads CASSIDLLRSYEQYF. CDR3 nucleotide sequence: TGTGCCAGTAGTATAGATCTCTTAAGGTCCTACGAGCAGTACTTC.

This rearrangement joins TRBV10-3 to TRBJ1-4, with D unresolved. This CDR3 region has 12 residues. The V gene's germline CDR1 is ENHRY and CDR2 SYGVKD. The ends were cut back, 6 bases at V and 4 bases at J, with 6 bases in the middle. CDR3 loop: CAIRGLNEKLFF. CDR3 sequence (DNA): TGTGCCATCAGGGGCCTTAATGAAAAACTGTTTTTT.

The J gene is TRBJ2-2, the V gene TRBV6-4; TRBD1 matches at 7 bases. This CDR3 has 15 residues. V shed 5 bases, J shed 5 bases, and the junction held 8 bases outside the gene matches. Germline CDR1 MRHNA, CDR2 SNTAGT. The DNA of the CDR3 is TGTGCCAGCAGTAAGACAGGGATGGCGACCGGGGAGCTGTTTTTT. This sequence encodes CASSKTGMATGELFF.

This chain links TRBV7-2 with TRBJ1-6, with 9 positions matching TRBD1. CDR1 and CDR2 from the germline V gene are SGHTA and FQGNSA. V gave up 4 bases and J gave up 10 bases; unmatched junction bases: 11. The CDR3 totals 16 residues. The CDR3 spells CASSSAMGQGRSPLHF. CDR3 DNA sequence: TGTGCCAGCAGCTCCGCCATGGGACAGGGAAGGTCACCCCTCCACTTT.

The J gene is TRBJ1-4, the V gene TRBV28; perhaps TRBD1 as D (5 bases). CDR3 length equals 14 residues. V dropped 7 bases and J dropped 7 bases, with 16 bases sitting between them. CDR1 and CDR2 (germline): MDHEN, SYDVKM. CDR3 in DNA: TGTGCCAGCATGTGGGGGACGGTGGGTGAAAAACTGTTTTTT. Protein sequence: CASMWGTVGEKLFF. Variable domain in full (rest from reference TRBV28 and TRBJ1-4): DVKVTQSSRYLVKRTGEKVFLECVQDMDHENMFWYRQDPGLGLRLIYFSYDVKMKEKGDIPEGYSVSREKKERFSLILESASTNQTSMYLCASMWGTVGEKLFFGSGTQLSVL.